Given below is one T cell receptor beta chain in context. The antigen remains undetermined. The sample belongs to a study of T cells in Graves' hyperthyroidism and ophthalmopathy. Trimming pared 9 bases from V and 4 bases from J, leaving 15 bases between. The CDR3 is made up of 13 amino acids. The V gene's germline CDR1 is SGHTA and CDR2 FQGNSA. Overall study results and limits: A model built on 13 V-J features separated ophthalmopathy from stable hyperthyroidism.

The hyperthyroidism patients had all been newly diagnosed, and their disease duration was under 2 months. Their ages ranged from 18 to 65 years. PBMCs stemmed from 10 ml fresh peripheral blood. The investigators amplified TCR beta CDR3 regions from RNA transcripts. HTBI primers were employed in a first-round RT-PCR of the TCR CDR3. In TCRdb, the multiplex PCR reads were re-called with MiXCR into one record per CDR3 protein. The table shows a few hundred thousand distinct CDR3 sequences, with 15% to 18% occurring only once. V is TRBV7-2 and J is TRBJ1-2, with TRBD1 as a possible D gene (5 bases). The source of this sequence is a woman in her 30s with Graves' hyperthyroidism. Sequenced sample: blood. CDR3 in amino acids: CASTERGSYGYTF. DNA for the CDR3: TGTGCCAGTACCGAGAGGGGCTCCTATGGCTACACCTTC.